These 30 T cell receptor beta chains came from one sample sequenced in a study of identical twins. One entry per CDR3 protein results from TCRdb running MiXCR on the 5' RACE reads. The sample carries 500,000 to 650,000 distinct CDR3 sequences, roughly 7.2% recorded once. The same sample was also studied in work on yellow fever vaccine responses in identical twins.

The sequenced sample was PBMCs. Every receptor here comes from a woman under 30 in good health.

A few counts support this clonotype. The CDR3 nucleotides are TGTGCCAGCAGCTTAGAAGGGGGGGGGTTGCGAGAGACCCAGTACTTC. This codes for CASSLEGGGLRETQYF. The rearrangement uses TRBV11-2 and TRBJ2-5; TRBD2 might be the D (7 bases). The germline V gene encodes CDR1 SGHAT and CDR2 FQNNGV. The CDR3 runs 16 residues. V lost 0 bases to trimming and J lost 4 bases, with 15 bases between them.

This clonotype was observed many times. The chain recombines TRBV7-9 with TRBJ2-1, with D uncertain. Germline CDR1 SEHNR, CDR2 FQNEAQ (reference sequence). The CDR3 has 12 amino acids. The ends were cut back, 5 bases at V and 11 bases at J, with 13 bases in the middle. The CDR3 nucleotides read TGTGCCAGCAGCCAAGGCCAGAGGCAGCAGTTCTTC. This translates into CASSQGQRQQFF.

The chain has TRBV3-1 and TRBJ1-2, with D maybe TRBD1 (6 bases). The CDR3 has 14 amino acids. Trimming took 1 base from V and 5 from J, leaving 11 bases between them. The V gene's germline CDR1 is LGHDT and CDR2 YNNKEL (reference sequence). CDR3: CASSQVAQGYGYTF. The CDR3 bases are TGTGCCAGCAGCCAAGTTGCCCAGGGGTATGGCTACACCTTC.

At least ten counts were recorded for this clonotype. This chain links TRBV4-1 with TRBJ1-2, with a possible D match to TRBD1 (5 bases). Trimming cost V 1 base and J 8 bases, with 14 bases left between them. The germline gives CDR1 MGHRA, CDR2 YSYEKL. The CDR3 loop spans 14 amino acids. In nucleotides, the CDR3 is TGCGCCAGCAGCCAAGGGCAGGGAAGTTACGGCTACACCTTC. Translation gives CASSQGQGSYGYTF.

The chain combines TRBV9 with TRBJ1-4; weak D call: TRBD1 (5 bases). From germline, CDR1 is SGDLS and CDR2 YYNGEE. The CDR3 length is 15 residues. V was pared by 1 base and J by 8 bases, with 15 bases between. The CDR3 nucleotides read TGTGCCAGCAGCGTAACCGGCGCCGGGGGAGAAAAACTGTTTTTT. Translated: CASSVTGAGGEKLFF. Combining the CDR3 with reference TRBV9 and TRBJ1-4 gives the whole variable domain DSGVTQTPKHLITATGQRVTLRCSPRSGDLSVYWYQQSLDQGLQFLIQYYNGEERAKGNILERFSAQQFPDLHSELNLSSLELGDSALYFCASSVTGAGGEKLFFGSGTQLSVL.

This chain connects TRBV5-1 to TRBJ1-6, with unresolved D. Trimming took off 0 bases at V and 7 bases at J, with 14 bases between the two ends. The CDR3 covers 16 residues. Germline loops: CDR1 SGHRS, CDR2 YFSETQ. CDR3 nucleotides: TGCGCCAGCAGCTTGGAGTTTGCCAGTCTAAATTCACCCCTCCACTTT. This sequence encodes CASSLEFASLNSPLHF. The full variable domain, in which reference TRBV5-1 and TRBJ1-6 provide the parts outside the CDR3, is KAGVTQTPRYLIKTRGQQVTLSCSPISGHRSVSWYQQTPGQGLQFLFEYFSETQRNKGNFPGRFSGRQFSNSRSEMNVSTLELGDSALYLCASSLEFASLNSPLHFGNGTRLTVT.

There are a few counts of this clonotype. The chain is built from TRBV10-2 and TRBJ2-7, with D tentatively TRBD1 or TRBD2 (6 bases each). In germline, CDR1 is WSHSY, CDR2 SAAADI. The CDR3 runs 13 residues. Trimming took off 7 bases at V and 3 bases at J, with 13 bases between the two ends. The CDR3 nucleotides are TGCGCCAGCATCGGGGGCCTCAACTACGAGCAGTACTTC. Translation gives CASIGGLNYEQYF.

This clonotype was found a few times. The V gene is TRBV7-9, the J gene TRBJ2-5, with D possibly being TRBD2 (5 bases). This CDR3 spans 16 amino acids. CDR1 SEHNR and CDR2 FQNEAQ come from the germline V gene (reference sequence). V was pared by 5 bases and J by 5 bases, with 21 bases between. Here the CDR3 reads CASSLLSERWWETQYF. Written as DNA, the CDR3 is TGTGCCAGCAGCCTCCTGTCGGAGCGGTGGTGGGAGACCCAGTACTTC.

This clonotype was seen a handful of times. The CDR3 is CASSDPGPGHYNEQFF. CDR3 nucleotide sequence: TGTGCCAGCAGTGATCCCGGGCCAGGACACTACAATGAGCAGTTCTTC. The chain recombines TRBV25-1 with TRBJ2-1, with D possibly matching TRBD1 (5 bases). Per the germline V gene, CDR1 is MGHDK and CDR2 is SYGVNS. Trimming stripped 3 bases from V and 3 bases from J, with 15 bases between. This CDR3 spans 16 amino acids.

The V gene is TRBV7-2, the J gene TRBJ2-1; 7 bases map to TRBD2. Per the germline V gene, CDR1 is SGHTA and CDR2 is FQGNSA. V trimming: 5 bases; J trimming: 7 bases; junction bases outside the gene matches: 11. The CDR3 consists of 15 residues. The CDR3 nucleotides read TGTGCCAGCAGCCCACGGACTAGATCACTAAATGAGCAGTTCTTC. Its translation: CASSPRTRSLNEQFF.

This clonotype has at least ten counts. This sequence joins TRBV5-1 and TRBJ2-3, with 11 bases aligning to TRBD2. From germline, CDR1 is SGHRS and CDR2 YFSETQ. CDR3 size: 18 residues. V trimming: 3 bases; J trimming: 0 bases; junction bases outside the gene matches: 9. This chain's CDR3 is CASSSGTSGTPSTDTQYF. In nucleotides, the CDR3 is TGCGCCAGCAGCTCCGGGACTAGCGGAACCCCTAGCACAGATACGCAGTATTTT.

This clonotype was seen a handful of times. This chain links TRBV4-1 with TRBJ2-5; no firm D call. Germline V lookup: CDR1 MGHRA, CDR2 YSYEKL. V lost 0 bases and J 6 bases, leaving 23 bases between the germline ends. This CDR3 has 18 residues. The CDR3 sequence is CASSQDMNGNPPVQTQYF. In DNA, the CDR3 is TGCGCCAGCAGCCAAGATATGAATGGCAATCCACCTGTACAGACCCAGTACTTC.

This clonotype was seen a handful of times. The chain combines TRBV7-7 with TRBJ2-3; D remains ambiguous. V gave up 2 bases and J gave up 2 bases, with 8 bases separating them. Germline CDR1 is SSHAT and CDR2 is FNYEAQ (reference sequence). The CDR3 length is 14 residues. The CDR3 is CASSLKGPTDTQYF. The CDR3, as DNA: TGTGCCAGCAGCTTAAAGGGCCCCACAGATACGCAGTATTTT.

The rearrangement uses TRBV11-3 and TRBJ2-1; 13 positions match TRBD2. The germline gives CDR1 SGHNT, CDR2 YENEEA. V shed 5 bases, J shed 9 bases, and the junction held 7 bases outside the gene matches. This CDR3 comprises 15 residues. The CDR3 DNA follows: TGTGCCAGCAGCCAACTAGCGGGAGGGCCTCTTGAGCAGTTCTTC. The encoded protein is CASSQLAGGPLEQFF. Full variable domain (rest looked up from reference TRBV11-3 and TRBJ2-1): EAGVVQSPRYKIIEKKQPVAFWCNPISGHNTLYWYLQNLGQGPELLIRYENEEAVDDSQLPKDRFSAERLKGVDSTLKIQPAELGDSAVYLCASSQLAGGPLEQFFGPGTRLTVL.

This clonotype has ten or more counts. This chain joins TRBV12-3 or TRBV12-4 and TRBJ2-3; D is perhaps TRBD1 (6 bases). The V gene lost 4 bases and the J gene lost 0 bases, with 11 bases spanning the gap. The CDR3 has 15 residues. Here the CDR3 reads CASSSTGHSTDTQYF. In DNA form, the CDR3 reads TGTGCCAGCAGTTCGACAGGCCATAGCACAGATACGCAGTATTTT.

This clonotype was picked up many times. The gene calls are TRBV20-1 and TRBJ2-3; D is perhaps TRBD1 or TRBD2 (5 bases each). Germline CDR1 reads DFQATT; CDR2 reads SNEGSKA (reference sequence). The ends were cut back, 4 bases at V and 6 bases at J, with 20 bases in the middle. The CDR3 is 15 amino acids. The CDR3 DNA follows: TGCAGTGCTACAGGGACGGTAGGGCAACCGGATACGCAGTATTTT. Encoded protein: CSATGTVGQPDTQYF.

This clonotype was observed a handful of times. The V call is TRBV27, the J call TRBJ2-7, with TRBD2 identical over 8 bases. This CDR3 region has 16 residues. The V and J ends lost 7 bases and 0 bases, in that order; junction bases with no gene match: 11. Germline V CDR1 and CDR2: MNHEY, SMNVEV (reference sequence). CDR3 amino acids: CASKRRAGANSYEQYF. The CDR3 region has the DNA TGTGCCAGCAAGCGAAGAGCGGGAGCGAACTCCTACGAGCAGTACTTC.

This clonotype turned up a few times. The CDR3 protein is CAISDPARTREGGPPRETQYF. For the CDR3, the DNA is TGTGCCATCAGTGACCCCGCCCGGACACGGGAGGGGGGCCCCCCTCGGGAGACCCAGTACTTC. This chain joins TRBV10-3 and TRBJ2-5, with 8 bases identical to TRBD2. From germline, CDR1 is ENHRY and CDR2 SYGVKD. The CDR3 has 21 amino acids. Trimming cost V 3 bases and J 5 bases; bases outside gene matches: 26.

The table lists this clonotype with many counts. The V call is TRBV12-3 or TRBV12-4, the J call TRBJ1-1; no definite D call. CDR3 length: 11 residues. V lost 6 bases and J lost 10, with 12 bases in between. DNA for the CDR3: TGTGCCAGCAGCGCTACGAACGTAGCTTTCTTT. This codes for CASSATNVAFF.

This clonotype came up many times. This chain joins TRBV12-3 or TRBV12-4 and TRBJ2-2; 8 bases are a match to TRBD1. The CDR3 extends over 15 amino acids. The V gene end was trimmed by 4 bases and the J gene end by 6 bases; junction bases not matched to a gene: 7. CDR3 in amino acids: CASSSGGGYPGELFF. CDR3 coding DNA: TGTGCCAGCAGTTCAGGGGGCGGGTACCCCGGGGAGCTGTTTTTT.

The chain employs TRBV7-8 and TRBJ1-2, with D possibly TRBD1 on 6 matching bases. The CDR3 sequence is 15 residues long. V was trimmed by 1 base and J by 2 bases, leaving 11 bases between them. In germline, CDR1 is SGHVS, CDR2 FQNEAQ. CDR3 sequence (DNA): TGTGCCAGCAGCTTAGGTGGAGACAGGAACTATGGCTACACCTTC. Its translation is CASSLGGDRNYGYTF.

In its sample, this clonotype was seen many times. The J gene is TRBJ2-1, the V gene TRBV5-6; D remains unclear. Germline assignment: CDR1 SGHDT and CDR2 YYEEEE. The CDR3 loop spans 14 amino acids. The V and J ends lost 0 bases and 5 bases respectively, with 9 bases between them. CDR3 nucleotides: TGTGCCAGCAGCTTGGTAGGGTACAACAATGAGCAGTTCTTC. This codes for CASSLVGYNNEQFF.

The sample holds a few counts of this clonotype. The chain recombines TRBV15 with TRBJ2-2; no clear D. The CDR3 is 13 amino acids. The germline V gene has CDR1 LNHNV and CDR2 YYDKDF (reference sequence). V was clipped by 0 bases and J by 5 bases, with 4 bases between them. CDR3 sequence reads: CATSRDGTGELFF. The DNA for the CDR3 is TGTGCCACCAGCAGAGATGGGACCGGGGAGCTGTTTTTT.

This clonotype was observed many times. The chain combines TRBV5-1 with TRBJ2-1; 10 bases are a match to TRBD2. Germline values: CDR1 SGHRS, CDR2 YFSETQ. The CDR3 extends over 14 amino acids. V was pared by 7 bases and J by 5 bases, with 6 bases of the junction left unmatched. The CDR3 nucleotides are TGCGCCAGCTCTAGCGGGAGTGCAAACAATGAGCAGTTCTTC. This sequence encodes CASSSGSANNEQFF.

The sample holds a few counts of this clonotype. The chain combines TRBV5-1 with TRBJ2-7; D might be TRBD2 (5 bases). The CDR3 runs 17 residues. With 3 bases removed from V and 0 bases from J, the gap between germline ends came to 19 bases. Germline lookup yields CDR1 SGHRS and CDR2 YFSETQ. The CDR3 here is CASSSPPPDGSSYEQYV. CDR3 DNA sequence: TGCGCCAGCAGCTCCCCCCCCCCAGATGGGAGCTCCTACGAGCAGTACGTC.

This clonotype was observed many times. The V and J genes are TRBV9 and TRBJ2-2; D remains unclear. This CDR3 is built from 16 residues. Trimming removed 6 bases at V and 1 base at J, with 16 bases between. The germline V gene encodes CDR1 SGDLS and CDR2 YYNGEE. The CDR3 DNA sequence: TGTGCCAGCACCGCAGCCTTTTTTGTGAACACCGGGGAGCTGTTTTTT. Amino acid sequence: CASTAAFFVNTGELFF.

This clonotype was detected ten times or more. The chain employs TRBV25-1 and TRBJ2-5, with D perhaps matching TRBD2 (6 bases). The germline CDR1 and CDR2 sequences are MGHDK and SYGVNS. There are 13 residues in the CDR3. Trimming left V 4 bases short and J 5 bases short, with 11 bases between. The CDR3 reads CASSVLAGETQYF. Written as DNA, the CDR3 is TGTGCCAGCAGTGTACTAGCTGGGGAGACCCAGTACTTC. The complete variable domain, with remaining parts taken from reference TRBV25-1 and TRBJ2-5, reads EADIYQTPRYLVIGTGKKITLECSQTMGHDKMYWYQQDPGMELHLIHYSYGVNSTEKGDLSSESTVSRIRTEHFPLTLESARPSHTSQYLCASSVLAGETQYFGPGTRLLVL.

This chain uses TRBV19 with TRBJ1-2; D uncertain. Trimming pared 8 bases from V and 6 bases from J, leaving 22 bases between. Germline loops: CDR1 LNHDA, CDR2 SQIVND (reference sequence). This CDR3 is built from 15 residues. CDR3 nucleotides: TGTGCCAGTTTTTCCCCGGGCCGCCCAGAGGATGGCTACACCTTC. Translated: CASFSPGRPEDGYTF. The full variable domain, in which reference TRBV19 and TRBJ1-2 provide the parts outside the CDR3, is DGGITQSPKYLFRKEGQNVTLSCEQNLNHDAMYWYRQDPGQGLRLIYYSQIVNDFQKGDIAEGYSVSREKKESFPLTVTSAQKNPTAFYLCASFSPGRPEDGYTFGSGTRLTVV.

This clonotype was counted a few times. The J gene is TRBJ2-1, the V gene TRBV20-1; D remains unclear. Trimming stripped 3 bases from V and 9 bases from J, with 9 bases between. The CDR3 extends over 11 amino acids. Germline values: CDR1 DFQATT, CDR2 SNEGSKA (reference sequence). The CDR3 is CSARSDGEQFF. CDR3 coding DNA: TGCAGTGCTAGGTCCGATGGTGAGCAGTTCTTC.

The chain employs TRBV5-1 and TRBJ2-5; 10 positions agree with TRBD1. The CDR3 is 14 residues long. Germline-derived CDR1 and CDR2 are SGHRS and YFSETQ. V was pared by 5 bases and J by 4 bases, with 5 bases of the junction left unmatched. The CDR3 loop is CASRRDRGSETQYF. In DNA form, the CDR3 reads TGCGCCAGCAGGAGGGACAGGGGATCAGAGACCCAGTACTTC.